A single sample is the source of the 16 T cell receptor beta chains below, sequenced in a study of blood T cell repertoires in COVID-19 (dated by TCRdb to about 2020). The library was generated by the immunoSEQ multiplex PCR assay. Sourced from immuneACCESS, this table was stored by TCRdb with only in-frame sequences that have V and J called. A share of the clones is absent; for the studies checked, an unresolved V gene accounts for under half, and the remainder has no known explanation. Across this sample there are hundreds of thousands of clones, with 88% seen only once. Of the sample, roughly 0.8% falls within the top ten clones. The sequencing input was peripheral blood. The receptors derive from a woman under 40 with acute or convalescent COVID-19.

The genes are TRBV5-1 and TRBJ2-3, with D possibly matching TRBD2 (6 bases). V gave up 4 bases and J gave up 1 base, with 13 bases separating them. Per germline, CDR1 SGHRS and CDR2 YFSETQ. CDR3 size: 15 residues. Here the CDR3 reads CASSLLAPRTDTQYF. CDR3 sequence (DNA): TGCGCCAGCAGCCTACTAGCCCCACGCACAGATACGCAGTATTTT.

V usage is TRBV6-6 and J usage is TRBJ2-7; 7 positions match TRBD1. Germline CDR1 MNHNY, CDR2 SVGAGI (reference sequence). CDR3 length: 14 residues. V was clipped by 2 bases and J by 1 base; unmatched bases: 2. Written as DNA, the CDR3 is TGTGCCAGCAGTTACGGGGGACAGTCCTACGAGCAGTACTTC. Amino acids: CASSYGGQSYEQYF.

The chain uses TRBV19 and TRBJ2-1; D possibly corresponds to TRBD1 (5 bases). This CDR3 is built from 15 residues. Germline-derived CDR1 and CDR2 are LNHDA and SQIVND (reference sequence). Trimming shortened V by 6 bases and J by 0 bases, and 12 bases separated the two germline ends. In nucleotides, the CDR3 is TGTGCCAGTAGGAAGACAGAAAGCTCCTACAATGAGCAGTTCTTC. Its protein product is CASRKTESSYNEQFF.

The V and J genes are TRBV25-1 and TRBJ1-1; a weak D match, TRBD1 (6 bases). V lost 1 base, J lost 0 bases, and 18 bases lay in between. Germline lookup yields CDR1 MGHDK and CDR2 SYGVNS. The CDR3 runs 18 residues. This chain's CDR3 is CASSESRGGLRMNTEAFF. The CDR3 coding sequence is TGTGCCAGCAGTGAATCGAGGGGGGGGCTGAGGATGAACACTGAAGCTTTCTTT. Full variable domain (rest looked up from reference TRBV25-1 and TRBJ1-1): EADIYQTPRYLVIGTGKKITLECSQTMGHDKMYWYQQDPGMELHLIHYSYGVNSTEKGDLSSESTVSRIRTEHFPLTLESARPSHTSQYLCASSESRGGLRMNTEAFFGQGTRLTVV.

This CDR3 reads CAGGGLAEGTIEQYF. CDR3 DNA: TGTGCCGGAGGAGGACTAGCGGAGGGTACGATCGAGCAGTACTTC. V and J are TRBV30 and TRBJ2-7; 10 bases are a match to TRBD2. Germline V lookup: CDR1 GTSNPN, CDR2 SVGIG (reference sequence). The CDR3 is 15 amino acids. V lost 8 bases, J lost 6 bases, and 16 bases stayed unmatched.

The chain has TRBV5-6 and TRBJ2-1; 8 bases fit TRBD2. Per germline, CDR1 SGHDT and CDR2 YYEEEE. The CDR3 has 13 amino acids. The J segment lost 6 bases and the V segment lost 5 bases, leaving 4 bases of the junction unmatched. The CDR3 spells CASSIAGGNEQFF. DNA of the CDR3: TGTGCCAGCAGTATCGCGGGAGGCAATGAGCAGTTCTTC.

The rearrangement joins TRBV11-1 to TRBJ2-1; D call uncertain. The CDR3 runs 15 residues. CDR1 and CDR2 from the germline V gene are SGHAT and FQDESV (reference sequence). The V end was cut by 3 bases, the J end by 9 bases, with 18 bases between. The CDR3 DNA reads TGTGCCAGCAGCTTTTCTCTTAGCCCTCTGGTTGAGCAGTTCTTC. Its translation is CASSFSLSPLVEQFF.

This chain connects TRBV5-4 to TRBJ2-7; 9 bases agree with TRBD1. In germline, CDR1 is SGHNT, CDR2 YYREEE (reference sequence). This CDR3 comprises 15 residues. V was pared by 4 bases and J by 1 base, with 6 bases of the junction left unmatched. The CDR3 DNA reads TGTGCCAGCAGCCGCAGGACAGGGGTTTCCTACGAGCAGTACTTC. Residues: CASSRRTGVSYEQYF. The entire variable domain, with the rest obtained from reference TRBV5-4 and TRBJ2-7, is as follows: ETGVTQSPTHLIKTRGQQVTLRCSSQSGHNTVSWYQQALGQGPQFIFQYYREEENGRGNFPPRFSGLQFPNYSSELNVNALELDDSALYLCASSRRTGVSYEQYFGPGTRLTVT.

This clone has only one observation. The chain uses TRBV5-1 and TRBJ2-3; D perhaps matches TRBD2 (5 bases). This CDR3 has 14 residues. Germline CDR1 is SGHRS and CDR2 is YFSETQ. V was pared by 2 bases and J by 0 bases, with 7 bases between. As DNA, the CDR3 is TGCGCCAGCAGCTTCCGGGAAAGCACAGATACGCAGTATTTT. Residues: CASSFRESTDTQYF.

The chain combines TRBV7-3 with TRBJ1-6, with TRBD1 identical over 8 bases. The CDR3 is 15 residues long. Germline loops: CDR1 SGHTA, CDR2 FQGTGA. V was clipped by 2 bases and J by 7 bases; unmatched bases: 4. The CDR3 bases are TGTGCCAGCAGCTTATCCAGGGGGCCAAATTCACCCCTCCACTTT. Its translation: CASSLSRGPNSPLHF.

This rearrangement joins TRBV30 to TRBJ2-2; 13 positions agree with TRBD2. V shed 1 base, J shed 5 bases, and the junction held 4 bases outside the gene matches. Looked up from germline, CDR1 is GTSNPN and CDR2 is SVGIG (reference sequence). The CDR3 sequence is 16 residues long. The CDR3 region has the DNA TGTGCCTGGAGTGGTGGGGGACTAGCGGGAACCGGGGAGCTGTTTTTT. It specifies CAWSGGGLAGTGELFF.

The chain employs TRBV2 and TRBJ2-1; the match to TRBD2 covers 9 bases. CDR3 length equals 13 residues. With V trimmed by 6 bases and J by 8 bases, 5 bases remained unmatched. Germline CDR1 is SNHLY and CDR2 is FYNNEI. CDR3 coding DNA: TGTGCCAGCAGGGGACTAGCCGTCGATGAGCAGTTCTTC. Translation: CASRGLAVDEQFF.

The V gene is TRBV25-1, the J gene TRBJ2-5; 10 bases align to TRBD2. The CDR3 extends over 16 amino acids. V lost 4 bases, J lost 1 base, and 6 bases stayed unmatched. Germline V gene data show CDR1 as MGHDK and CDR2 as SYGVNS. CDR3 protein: CASSARLAGPQETQYF. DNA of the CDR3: TGTGCCAGCAGTGCAAGACTAGCGGGCCCCCAAGAGACCCAGTACTTC.

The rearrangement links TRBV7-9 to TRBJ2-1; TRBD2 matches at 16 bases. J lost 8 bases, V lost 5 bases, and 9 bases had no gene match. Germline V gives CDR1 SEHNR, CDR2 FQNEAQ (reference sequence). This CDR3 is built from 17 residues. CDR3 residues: CASSEGTSGRVKDEQFF. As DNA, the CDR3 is TGTGCCAGCAGCGAGGGGACTAGCGGGAGGGTAAAGGATGAGCAGTTCTTC.

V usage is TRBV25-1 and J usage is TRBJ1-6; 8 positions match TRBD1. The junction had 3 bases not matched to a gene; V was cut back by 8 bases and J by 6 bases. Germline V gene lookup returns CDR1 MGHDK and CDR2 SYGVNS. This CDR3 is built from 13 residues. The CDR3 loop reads CASDRGGNSPLHF. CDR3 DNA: TGTGCCAGCGACAGGGGAGGTAATTCACCCCTCCACTTT.

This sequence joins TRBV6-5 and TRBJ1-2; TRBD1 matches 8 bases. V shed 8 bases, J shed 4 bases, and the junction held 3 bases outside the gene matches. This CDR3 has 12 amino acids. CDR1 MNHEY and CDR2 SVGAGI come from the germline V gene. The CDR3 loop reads CASGTGSYGYTF. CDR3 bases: TGTGCCAGCGGGACAGGCTCCTATGGCTACACCTTC.